The 28 T cell receptor beta chains below come from one sample, sequenced in a study of T cell repertoires in ileal Crohn's disease. The time point is: proximal margin of the surgical specimen (macroscopically non-inflamed). Assay used: immunoSEQ multiplex PCR; TCRdb lists only in-frame clones, some missing. In the table there are some 2,100 clones, roughly 86% of which are singletons. Sequenced: ileal tissue. Source of these receptors: an adult with Crohn's disease.

The chain has TRBV12-5 and TRBJ1-3; D possibly corresponds to TRBD1 (6 bases). The CDR3 is made up of 19 amino acids. Germline V gene data show CDR1 as LGHNT and CDR2 as FRNRAP. V lost 0 bases and J lost 0, with 18 bases in between. In DNA form, the CDR3 reads TGTGCTAGTGGTTTGGTCTTTTGGGGGGGCTTGTCCTCTGGAAACACCATATATTTT. This sequence encodes CASGLVFWGGLSSGNTIYF.

V usage is TRBV9 and J usage is TRBJ2-7; unclear D gene. This CDR3 spans 13 amino acids. The V gene's germline CDR1 is SGDLS and CDR2 YYNGEE. V was trimmed by 0 bases and J by 2 bases, leaving 6 bases between them. The CDR3 coding sequence is TGTGCCAGCAGCGTAGGGCAGACCTACGAGCAGTACTTC. It is translated as CASSVGQTYEQYF.

The chain recombines TRBV7-2 with TRBJ2-7, with no clear D. CDR1 is SGHTA, CDR2 FQGNSA, per germline. The CDR3 totals 17 residues. V lost 3 bases and J 0 bases, leaving 18 bases between the germline ends. DNA of the CDR3: TGTGCCAGCAGCTTGGTCCACTTAGGCGGAACCTCCTACGAGCAGTACTTC. Protein sequence: CASSLVHLGGTSYEQYF.

The chain has TRBV27 and TRBJ2-3, with D perhaps TRBD1 (5 bases). Looked up from germline, CDR1 is MNHEY and CDR2 is SMNVEV (reference sequence). This CDR3 is 16 amino acids long. The germline V and J ends were trimmed by 2 bases and 0 bases, with 12 bases remaining between them. The CDR3 spells CASSLRGRASTDTQYF. The CDR3 nucleotides are TGTGCCAGCAGTTTAAGGGGCAGGGCTAGCACAGATACGCAGTATTTT.

This sequence joins TRBV30 and TRBJ2-7; D possibly uses TRBD1 or TRBD2 (5 bases each). The CDR3 contains 14 residues. Trimming pared 2 bases from V and 2 bases from J, leaving 13 bases between. The V gene's germline CDR1 is GTSNPN and CDR2 SVGIG (reference sequence). CDR3 sequence: CAWSFRDGAYEQYF. The CDR3 DNA sequence: TGTGCCTGGAGTTTCAGGGACGGTGCCTACGAGCAGTACTTC.

This chain links TRBV14 with TRBJ2-1; D gene unclear. The ends were cut back, 8 bases at V and 1 base at J, with 6 bases in the middle. This CDR3 has 12 amino acids. CDR1 SGHDN and CDR2 FVKESK come from the germline V gene. CDR3 sequence: CASGRSYNEQFF. The CDR3 DNA reads TGTGCCAGCGGACGTTCCTACAATGAGCAGTTCTTC.

In this sample, this clone turned up once. The chain joins TRBV9 to TRBJ2-3, with D unclear. Trimming shortened V by 0 bases and J by 4 bases, and 6 bases separated the two germline ends. The CDR3 contains 13 residues. Germline CDR1 reads SGDLS; CDR2 reads YYNGEE. DNA of the CDR3: TGTGCCAGCAGCGTAGATGGTCCAGATACGCAGTATTTT. This gives the protein CASSVDGPDTQYF.

The rearrangement links TRBV28 to TRBJ1-5; no clear D gene. This CDR3 region has 14 residues. Germline V gives CDR1 MDHEN, CDR2 SYDVKM. Trimming took 11 bases from V and 1 from J, leaving 15 bases between them. Here the CDR3 DNA reads TGTGCCTACGCAAGGGCCTGGAGCAATCAGCCCCAGCATTTT. Amino acids: CAYARAWSNQPQHF. Drawing the rest from reference TRBV28 and TRBJ1-5, the complete variable domain is DVKVTQSSRYLVKRTGEKVFLECVQDMDHENMFWYRQDPGLGLRLIYFSYDVKMKEKGDIPEGYSVSREKKERFSLILESASTNQTSMYLCAYARAWSNQPQHFGDGTRLSIL.

The V and J genes are TRBV7-2 and TRBJ2-1; 9 bases line up with TRBD2. The CDR3 contains 15 residues. V was clipped by 1 base and J by 4 bases; unmatched bases: 2. The germline V gene encodes CDR1 SGHTA and CDR2 FQGNSA. The CDR3 spells CASSLELAGYNEQFF. In DNA form, the CDR3 reads TGTGCCAGCAGCTTAGAGCTAGCGGGATACAATGAGCAGTTCTTC.

The V call is TRBV27, the J call TRBJ2-4, with 7 bases lining up with TRBD1. The junction had 10 bases not matched to a gene; V was cut back by 5 bases and J by 0 bases. Germline V gene lookup returns CDR1 MNHEY and CDR2 SMNVEV (reference sequence). This CDR3 spans 17 amino acids. CDR3 in amino acids: CASSTRRTGLAKNIQYF. In DNA, the CDR3 is TGTGCCAGCAGTACCCGAAGGACAGGACTAGCCAAAAACATTCAGTACTTC.

The rearrangement joins TRBV7-2 to TRBJ1-1; 7 nucleotides match TRBD1. The germline V gene has CDR1 SGHTA and CDR2 FQGNSA. The CDR3 length is 12 residues. With V trimmed by 8 bases and J by 8 bases, 8 bases remained unmatched. The CDR3 spells CASLGGGIEAFF. The CDR3 DNA reads as TGTGCCAGCCTGGGAGGGGGCATCGAAGCTTTCTTT.

The chain joins TRBV28 to TRBJ1-4; no firm D call. V was shortened by 7 bases and J by 3 bases, with 6 bases between the two germline ends. CDR3 length: 12 amino acids. The germline gives CDR1 MDHEN, CDR2 SYDVKM. CDR3 sequence (DNA): TGTGCCAGCAAGGGCCCTAATGAAAAACTGTTTTTT. As protein: CASKGPNEKLFF.

The genes are TRBV27 and TRBJ2-2; D uncertain. Per the germline V gene, CDR1 is MNHEY and CDR2 is SMNVEV (reference sequence). Deletions cut 3 bases from V and 0 bases from J, with 2 bases between. This CDR3 contains 13 residues. CDR3 DNA sequence: TGTGCCAGCAGTTTTACGAACACCGGGGAGCTGTTTTTT. Encoded protein: CASSFTNTGELFF.

This CDR3 is CASRMRGDTEAFF. As DNA, the CDR3 is TGCGCCAGCAGGATGAGGGGGGACACTGAAGCTTTCTTT. The V and J genes are TRBV5-1 and TRBJ1-1; TRBD1 might be the D (6 bases). CDR3 length: 13 amino acids. Trimming took off 5 bases at V and 3 bases at J, with 11 bases between the two ends. CDR1 and CDR2 from the germline V gene are SGHRS and YFSETQ.

This clone was picked up one time. The chain recombines TRBV27 with TRBJ2-1; 7 bases agree with TRBD1. With 8 bases clipped from V and 6 bases from J, the junction kept 10 bases outside the gene matches. This CDR3 contains 14 residues. The germline V gene encodes CDR1 MNHEY and CDR2 SMNVEV (reference sequence). The CDR3: CASGPDRWGNEQFF. CDR3 DNA: TGTGCCAGCGGTCCGGACAGGTGGGGCAATGAGCAGTTCTTC.

The chain links TRBV9 to TRBJ1-2; 9 bases line up with TRBD1. V lost 3 bases to trimming and J lost 7 bases; unmatched junction nucleotides: 1. The CDR3 is made up of 12 amino acids. In germline, CDR1 is SGDLS, CDR2 YYNGEE. The CDR3, as DNA: TGTGCCAGCAGCGCACAGGGGGCTGGCTACACCTTC. Its protein product is CASSAQGAGYTF.

This chain links TRBV11-3 with TRBJ2-4; the D gene is possibly TRBD2 (5 bases). Trimming pared 5 bases from V and 9 bases from J, leaving 11 bases between. Per germline, CDR1 SGHNT and CDR2 YENEEA. CDR3 length: 12 amino acids. The CDR3, as DNA: TGTGCCAGCAGCCCGTCCCGGGGCATTCAGTACTTC. Protein sequence: CASSPSRGIQYF. Drawing the rest from reference TRBV11-3 and TRBJ2-4, the complete variable domain is EAGVVQSPRYKIIEKKQPVAFWCNPISGHNTLYWYLQNLGQGPELLIRYENEEAVDDSQLPKDRFSAERLKGVDSTLKIQPAELGDSAVYLCASSPSRGIQYFGAGTRLSVL.

This rearrangement joins TRBV25-1 to TRBJ2-2; the D gene is possibly TRBD1 (6 bases). The CDR3 is 18 amino acids. Per the germline V gene, CDR1 is MGHDK and CDR2 is SYGVNS. The V and J ends lost 4 bases and 5 bases respectively, with 23 bases between them. The CDR3 region is CASSAPEGRGGVTGELFF. The CDR3 DNA reads as TGTGCCAGCAGTGCTCCTGAAGGCAGGGGCGGTGTGACCGGGGAGCTGTTTTTT. Based on the CDR3 plus reference TRBV25-1 and TRBJ2-2, the full variable domain is EADIYQTPRYLVIGTGKKITLECSQTMGHDKMYWYQQDPGMELHLIHYSYGVNSTEKGDLSSESTVSRIRTEHFPLTLESARPSHTSQYLCASSAPEGRGGVTGELFFGEGSRLTVL.

The V and J genes are TRBV5-1 and TRBJ1-1, with D hard to call. The V end lost 0 bases, the J end lost 0 bases, and 12 bases lay between the germline ends. This CDR3 is 16 amino acids long. Germline-derived CDR1 and CDR2 are SGHRS and YFSETQ. The CDR3 nucleotides are TGCGCCAGCAGCTTGGACCCGGTCGGGGTGAACACTGAAGCTTTCTTT. The encoded protein is CASSLDPVGVNTEAFF.

The chain uses TRBV15 and TRBJ2-5; D is ambiguous. The length of the CDR3 is 15 residues. The V end lost 0 bases, the J end lost 7 bases, and 15 bases lay between the germline ends. Germline values: CDR1 LNHNV, CDR2 YYDKDF (reference sequence). This chain's CDR3 is CATSREFAGDGTQYF. CDR3 bases: TGTGCCACCAGCAGAGAATTTGCAGGAGATGGGACCCAGTACTTC. The full variable domain, completed using reference TRBV15 and TRBJ2-5, is DAMVIQNPRYQVTQFGKPVTLSCSQTLNHNVMYWYQQKSSQAPKLLFHYYDKDFNNEADTPDNFQSRRPNTSFCFLDIRSPGLGDTAMYLCATSREFAGDGTQYFGPGTRLLVL.

V gene TRBV9 combines with J gene TRBJ1-5; 7 bases line up with TRBD1. J was trimmed by 0 bases and V by 4 bases; bases with no gene match: 4. Per the germline V gene, CDR1 is SGDLS and CDR2 is YYNGEE. The CDR3 runs 15 residues. The CDR3 DNA follows: TGTGCCAGCAGCCGACAGGGACATAGCAATCAGCCCCAGCATTTT. Encoded protein: CASSRQGHSNQPQHF.

The V call is TRBV10-1, the J call TRBJ2-3; TRBD2 matches 11 bases. This CDR3 region has 16 residues. J was trimmed by 4 bases and V by 3 bases; bases with no gene match: 6. Per germline, CDR1 WNHNN and CDR2 SYGVQD (reference sequence). The CDR3: CASSDIAGGLSDTQYF. In DNA form, the CDR3 reads TGCGCCAGCAGTGATATAGCGGGGGGGCTTTCAGATACGCAGTATTTT.

This clone was seen a single time. V gene TRBV27 combines with J gene TRBJ1-2; the D gene is possibly TRBD1 (6 bases). Per germline, CDR1 MNHEY and CDR2 SMNVEV (reference sequence). With 8 bases removed from V and 6 bases from J, the gap between germline ends came to 16 bases. The CDR3 covers 13 residues. In DNA form, the CDR3 reads TGTGCCAGCCGCTTCGCCCGACAGGATGGCTACACCTTC. Translated, it gives CASRFARQDGYTF.

This rearrangement joins TRBV29-1 to TRBJ1-2; 7 nucleotides match TRBD1. The CDR3 runs 13 residues. V lost 6 bases and J lost 4; bases outside the gene matches: 8. CDR1 SQVTM and CDR2 ANQGSEA come from the germline V gene. The CDR3 DNA reads TGCAGCGTACACCTCGGGACAGCCTATGGCTACACCTTC. This encodes CSVHLGTAYGYTF.

The chain is built from TRBV2 and TRBJ2-7, with TRBD2 matching 14 bases. Germline V gene sequence: CDR1 SNHLY, CDR2 FYNNEI. CDR3 length equals 17 residues. The junction had 7 bases not matched to a gene; V was cut back by 4 bases and J by 2 bases. DNA of the CDR3: TGTGCCAGCAGTGTATTCGGGACTAGCGGGAGAACCTACGAGCAGTACTTC. Translating it yields CASSVFGTSGRTYEQYF. The variable domain in full, with the rest retrieved from reference TRBV2 and TRBJ2-7, is EPEVTQTPSHQVTQMGQEVILRCVPISNHLYFYWYRQILGQKVEFLVSFYNNEISEKSEIFDDQFSVERPDGSNFTLKIRSTKLEDSAMYFCASSVFGTSGRTYEQYFGPGTRLTVT.

V usage is TRBV5-1 and J usage is TRBJ2-7; D is possibly TRBD2 (5 bases). V lost 3 bases, J lost 0 bases, and 19 bases lay in between. Germline CDR1 SGHRS, CDR2 YFSETQ. This CDR3 has 17 amino acids. Here the CDR3 DNA reads TGCGCCAGCAGCTGGGCTGGACGTAAGGCGGGCTCCTACGAGCAGTACTTC. Protein: CASSWAGRKAGSYEQYF. Using reference TRBV5-1 and TRBJ2-7 for the parts outside the CDR3, the full variable domain is KAGVTQTPRYLIKTRGQQVTLSCSPISGHRSVSWYQQTPGQGLQFLFEYFSETQRNKGNFPGRFSGRQFSNSRSEMNVSTLELGDSALYLCASSWAGRKAGSYEQYFGPGTRLTVT.

The chain recombines TRBV27 with TRBJ2-2; 9 positions match TRBD1. Losses at the gene ends were 5 bases for V and 5 bases for J; bases not matched to a gene: 6. The germline gives CDR1 MNHEY, CDR2 SMNVEV (reference sequence). This CDR3 is built from 15 residues. DNA of the CDR3: TGTGCCAGCAGTATAGGACAGGGGATTACCGGGGAGCTGTTTTTT. Protein product: CASSIGQGITGELFF.

This chain uses TRBV6-5 with TRBJ2-3; weak D call: TRBD2 (6 bases). The V gene's germline CDR1 is MNHEY and CDR2 SVGAGI. The CDR3 runs 14 residues. V was shortened by 8 bases and J by 7 bases, with 19 bases between the two germline ends. CDR3 protein: CASRRGNSANTQYF. CDR3 nucleotide sequence: TGTGCCAGCCGACGGGGGAATTCGGCAAATACGCAGTATTTT.